Reported below is one TCR beta chain. TCRdb used MiXCR to reprocess the 5' RACE reads, holding one entry per CDR3 protein. The data show about 84,000 distinct CDR3 sequences, around 10% seen once. The germline gives CDR1 SGHVS, CDR2 FNYEAQ. This CDR3 comprises 14 residues. With V trimmed by 5 bases and J by 3 bases, 6 bases remained unmatched. The sample originates from a study of early T cells in non-severe SARS-CoV-2 infection. The chain is built from TRBV7-6 and TRBJ2-7; TRBD2 matches 8 bases. Sequenced input: whole blood. This receptor was obtained from an adult who was a healthcare worker with PCR-confirmed SARS-CoV-2 infection or an uninfected control (not recorded which). CDR3 residues: CASSPRGGFYEQYF. The DNA of the CDR3 is TGTGCCAGCAGCCCTCGGGGGGGTTTCTACGAGCAGTACTTC. Supplemented by reference TRBV7-6 and TRBJ2-7, the full variable domain reads GAGVSQSPRYKVTKRGQDVALRCDPISGHVSLYWYRQALGQGPEFLTYFNYEAQQDKSGLPNDRFSAERPEGSISTLTIQRTEQRDSAMYRCASSPRGGFYEQYFGPGTRLTVT.